This passage covers 6 T cell receptor beta chains from one sample sequenced in a study of T-cell reconstitution after alpha-beta-depleted transplantation in children. A library of TCRbeta sequences, prepared with unique molecular identifiers, was generated. Each CDR3 protein gets one entry after TCRdb re-called the PCR reads with MiXCR. The table lists 250,000 to 300,000 distinct CDR3 sequences, 9.5% to 13% of them singletons. The input for sequencing was PBMCs, taken before TCRalphabeta/CD19-depleted stem cell transplant. These receptors came from a boy less than two years old with acute myeloid leukemia, due to receive a stem cell transplant.

The chain recombines TRBV20-1 with TRBJ2-7; 12 bases agree with TRBD2. This CDR3 has 14 residues. After removal of 4 bases from V and 3 bases from J, the junction contained 4 bases not matched to a gene. The germline gives CDR1 DFQATT, CDR2 SNEGSKA (reference sequence). CDR3: CSAKTSGRVYEQYF. CDR3 DNA: TGCAGTGCTAAGACTAGCGGGAGAGTCTACGAGCAGTACTTC.

This clonotype was recorded at least ten times. The chain is built from TRBV2 and TRBJ2-7, with 9 bases fitting TRBD1. CDR1 SNHLY and CDR2 FYNNEI come from the germline V gene. V shed 4 bases, J shed 5 bases, and the junction held 6 bases outside the gene matches. CDR3 size: 14 residues. Here the CDR3 reads CASSGRDRAHEQYF. In DNA, the CDR3 is TGTGCCAGCAGTGGCCGGGACAGGGCGCACGAGCAGTACTTC.

This clonotype appeared many times. The gene calls are TRBV12-3 or TRBV12-4 and TRBJ1-5, with 7 bases that match TRBD1. The V segment lost 2 bases and the J segment 12 bases; nucleotides outside the gene matches: 7. The CDR3 runs to 13 residues. The chain's CDR3 is CASSLLFDRDQHF. CDR3 sequence (DNA): TGTGCCAGCAGTTTATTGTTCGACAGGGACCAGCATTTT.

J is TRBJ2-7 and V is TRBV20-1, with 9 bases lining up with TRBD2. This CDR3 contains 14 residues. Per the germline V gene, CDR1 is DFQATT and CDR2 is SNEGSKA (reference sequence). Trimming at V came to 3 bases and at J to 3 bases, leaving 6 bases not matched to a gene. The CDR3 region is CSASLLAGNYEQYF. CDR3 in DNA: TGCAGTGCTAGTCTGCTAGCGGGGAACTACGAGCAGTACTTC.

A few counts support this clonotype. The genes are TRBV27 and TRBJ1-2, with unresolved D. CDR1 and CDR2 (germline): MNHEY, SMNVEV (reference sequence). Trimming stripped 2 bases from V and 8 bases from J, with 12 bases between. The CDR3 runs to 13 residues. CDR3: CASSLGADVGYTF. DNA of the CDR3: TGTGCCAGCAGTTTAGGAGCAGATGTGGGCTACACCTTC.

This clonotype showed up just a few times. V is TRBV7-3 and J is TRBJ2-7; 8 positions match TRBD1. The germline CDR1 and CDR2 sequences are SGHTA and FQGTGA. This CDR3 is 14 amino acids long. The CDR3 DNA reads as TGTGTGAGCAGCCGACAGGGGAGCTCCTACGAGCAGTACTTC. It is translated as CVSSRQGSSYEQYF.